Given below is one T cell receptor beta chain in context. CDR1 is MNHEY and CDR2 is SVGEGT in the germline V gene. The length of the CDR3 is 16 residues. The V end was cut by 6 bases, the J end by 0 bases, with 17 bases between. This entry comes from a study of blood T cell repertoires in COVID-19. Assay: immunoSEQ multiplex PCR; the TCRdb copy retains only in-frame clones and omits some. The sample holds about 210,000 clones, around 88% seen once. Specimen: PBMCs or T cells enriched from blood (not recorded which). The chain is built from TRBV6-2 or TRBV6-3 and TRBJ1-2, with D tentatively TRBD1 (5 bases). This TCR derives from a middle-aged woman with acute COVID-19. CDR3 residues: CASSPGGRMTNYGYTF. The DNA of the CDR3 is TGTGCCAGCAGCCCCGGGGGACGGATGACTAACTATGGCTACACCTTC.